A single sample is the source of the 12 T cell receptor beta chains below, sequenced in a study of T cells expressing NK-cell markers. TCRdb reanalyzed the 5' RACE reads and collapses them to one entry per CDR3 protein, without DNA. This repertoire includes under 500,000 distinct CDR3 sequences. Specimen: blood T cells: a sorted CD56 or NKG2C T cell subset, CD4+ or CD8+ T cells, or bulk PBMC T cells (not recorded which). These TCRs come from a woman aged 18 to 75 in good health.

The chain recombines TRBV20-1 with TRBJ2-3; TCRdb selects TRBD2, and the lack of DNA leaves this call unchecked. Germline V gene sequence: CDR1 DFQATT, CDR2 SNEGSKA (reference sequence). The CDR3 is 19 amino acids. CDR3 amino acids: CSAVGLAGGKRLPTDTQYF.

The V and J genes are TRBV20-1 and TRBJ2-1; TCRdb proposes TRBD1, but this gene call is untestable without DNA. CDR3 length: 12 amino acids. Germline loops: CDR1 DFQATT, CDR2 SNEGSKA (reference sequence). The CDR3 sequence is CSASRRGWEQFF.

CDR3: CSVGVAGGDYEQYF. This chain joins TRBV29-1 and TRBJ2-7; TCRdb proposes TRBD2, but this gene call is untestable without DNA. This CDR3 comprises 14 residues. Germline CDR1 SQVTM, CDR2 ANQGSEA.

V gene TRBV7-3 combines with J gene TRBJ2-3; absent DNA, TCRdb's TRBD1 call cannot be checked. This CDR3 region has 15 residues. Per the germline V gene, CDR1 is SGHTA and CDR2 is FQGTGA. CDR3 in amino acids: CASSLGHLLTDTQYF.

The CDR3 loop is CASSRGGTVNQPQHF. The V and J genes are TRBV7-9 and TRBJ1-5; TCRdb selects TRBD1, and the lack of DNA leaves this call unchecked. This CDR3 has 15 amino acids. Germline V gene data show CDR1 as SEHNR and CDR2 as FQNEAQ (reference sequence).

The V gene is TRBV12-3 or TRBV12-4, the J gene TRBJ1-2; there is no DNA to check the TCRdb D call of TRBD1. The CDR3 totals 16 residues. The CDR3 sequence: CASSFGQGDSGYGYTF.

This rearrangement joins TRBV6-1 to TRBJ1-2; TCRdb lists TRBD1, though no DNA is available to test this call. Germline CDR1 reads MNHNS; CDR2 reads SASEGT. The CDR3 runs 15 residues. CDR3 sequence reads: CASSEAYRGYDGYTF.

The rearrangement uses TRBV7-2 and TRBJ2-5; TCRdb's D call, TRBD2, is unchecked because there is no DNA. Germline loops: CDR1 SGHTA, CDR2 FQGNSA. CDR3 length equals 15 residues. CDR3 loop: CASSFTGTAGETQYF.

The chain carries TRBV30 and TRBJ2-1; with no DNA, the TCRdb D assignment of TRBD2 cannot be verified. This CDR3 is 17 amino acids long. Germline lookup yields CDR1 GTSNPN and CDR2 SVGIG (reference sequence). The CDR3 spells CAWSGLAGGPGYNEQFF.

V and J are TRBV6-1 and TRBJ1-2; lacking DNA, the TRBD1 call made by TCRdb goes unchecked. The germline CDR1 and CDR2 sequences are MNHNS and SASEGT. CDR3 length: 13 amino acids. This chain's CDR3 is CASSRTGGGGYTF.

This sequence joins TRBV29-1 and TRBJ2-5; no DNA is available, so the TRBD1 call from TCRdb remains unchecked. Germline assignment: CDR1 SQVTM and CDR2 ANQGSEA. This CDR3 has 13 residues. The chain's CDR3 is CSVTDTLQETQYF.

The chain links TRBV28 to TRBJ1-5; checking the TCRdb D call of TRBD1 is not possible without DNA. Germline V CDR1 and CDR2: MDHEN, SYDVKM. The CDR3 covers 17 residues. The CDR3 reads CASSSPPQATSNQPQHF.